These T cell receptor beta chains were read from a single sample in a study of blood T cells in healthy people across ages. TCRdb analysed the 5' RACE reads with MiXCR anew, one entry per CDR3 protein. The table lists 2 million or so distinct CDR3 sequences, around half of them singletons. Specimen: blood. The receptors derive from a woman between 40 and 50 years old in good health. Each CDR3 is given with its conserved first and last residue. A D gene is named only where the DNA matches it firmly. Only some rows state a clone size, as once, few, many or a class for expanded clones.

clone_size j_call d_call v_call cdr3_length cdr3_nt cdr3_aa
. TRBJ2-7 . TRBV7-2 13 TGTGCCAGCAGCCCTAGTGGTGGTTTCGAGCAGTACTTC CASSPSGGFEQYF
. TRBJ2-3 . TRBV11-1 12 TGTGCCAGCAGCCACCCCGGGACTTCTCTGTATTTT CASSHPGTSLYF
. TRBJ2-7 TRBD1 TRBV5-5 15 TGTGCCAGCAGCTCCAACCCGGGACAGGGGTACTCGCAGTACTTC CASSSNPGQGYSQYF
. TRBJ2-1 . TRBV7-8 15 TGTGCCAGCACCGCGACAGAGCCCCTATACAATGAGCAGTTCTTC CASTATEPLYNEQFF
few TRBJ2-7 . TRBV18 13 TGTGCCAGCTCACCAAGCCAGTCCTACGAGCAGTACTTC CASSPSQSYEQYF
. TRBJ2-7 . TRBV12-3/TRBV12-4 14 TGTGCCAGCAGGGCCGGGACGGCAACCTACGAGCAGTACTTC CASRAGTATYEQYF
. TRBJ2-5 TRBD1 TRBV7-9 16 TGTTCCAGCAGCCTCCCAACAGGGGTCTCCTACAATGAGCAGTACTTC CSSSLPTGVSYNEQYF
few TRBJ1-2 TRBD1 TRBV27 13 TGTGCCAGCAGTCCAAGGGACAGCTATGGCTACACCTTC CASSPRDSYGYTF
. TRBJ2-7 . TRBV5-1 15 TGCGCCAGCAGCTGGGCCCCGGGGACATATAACGAGCAGTACTTC CASSWAPGTYNEQYF
once TRBJ2-5 . TRBV6-2/TRBV6-3 17 TGTGCCAGCAGTTACGGCTGGCAACTAGGGGCCCAAGAGACCCAGTACTTC CASSYGWQLGAQETQYF
. TRBJ1-2 . TRBV3-1 12 TGTGCCAGCACCGGACCGGGGGAGCGCTACACCTTC CASTGPGERYTF
. TRBJ2-7 . TRBV27 15 TGTGCCAGCAGTTTATCCCAAGGCAGTACCTACGAGCAGTACTTC CASSLSQGSTYEQYF
. TRBJ1-2 . TRBV15 14 TGTGCCACCACCTCCGGGACGGAAACTTATGGCTACACCTTC CATTSGTETYGYTF
few TRBJ2-5 . TRBV7-2 15 TGTGCCAGCAGCTTCCGCGGGGATCCTCAAGAGACCCAGTACTTC CASSFRGDPQETQYF
. TRBJ2-4 TRBD1 TRBV29-1 14 TGCAGCGTCCTGCCCAGGACAGGGAAAAACATTCAGTACTTC CSVLPRTGKNIQYF
. TRBJ2-7 . TRBV7-9 13 TGTGCCAGCAGCCCCTCTACAGAGTACGAGCAGTACTTC CASSPSTEYEQYF
. TRBJ1-2 . TRBV29-1 14 TGCAGCGTCCCTCCGGGACCCCCGAGGCATGGCTACACCTTC CSVPPGPPRHGYTF
. TRBJ2-1 . TRBV4-3 14 TGCGCCAGCAGCCAAGGGGTCTTGGACAATGAGCAGTTCTTC CASSQGVLDNEQFF
. TRBJ2-1 TRBD2 TRBV7-3 16 TGTGCCAGCAGCTTAACCATGGCGGGGGGGCGAAATGAGCAGTTCTTC CASSLTMAGGRNEQFF
. TRBJ2-3 . TRBV7-9 13 TGTGCCAGCAGCTCCCGACAGTCATGGACGCAGTATTTT CASSSRQSWTQYF
few TRBJ1-4 . TRBV4-3 14 TGCGCCAGCAGCCAAGCGGGGGGAAATGAAAAACTGTTTTTT CASSQAGGNEKLFF
. TRBJ2-6 . TRBV4-3 17 TGCGCCAGCAGCCAATCGGCCCGAGGGTATGGGGCCAACGTCCTGACTTTC CASSQSARGYGANVLTF
. TRBJ2-3 . TRBV4-1 14 TGCGCCAGCAGCCCGGGACCTGCACCAGATACGCAGTATTTT CASSPGPAPDTQYF
. TRBJ1-2 TRBD1 TRBV5-1 15 TGCGCCAGCAGCACGCAAAAAACAGGGGACTATGGCTACACCTTC CASSTQKTGDYGYTF
. TRBJ2-4 TRBD1 TRBV7-8 14 TGTGCCAGCAGCTTAGGGACAGGATGGAACATTCAGTACTTC CASSLGTGWNIQYF
. TRBJ2-4 TRBD2 TRBV2 15 TGTGCCAGCAGTGATACCGGGGGGGCCAAAAACATTCAGTACTTC CASSDTGGAKNIQYF
. TRBJ1-2 . TRBV28 15 TGTGCCAGCAAAGGCCAACCGGGTCCTCTTAGTGGCTACACCTTC CASKGQPGPLSGYTF
few TRBJ2-4 TRBD1 TRBV2 11 TGTGCCAGCGTACAGGGGCCCCTTCAGTACTTC CASVQGPLQYF
. TRBJ2-3 . TRBV10-3 14 TGTGCCATCAGATCCCACTTGCCCACAGATACGCAGTATTTT CAIRSHLPTDTQYF
. TRBJ2-5 . TRBV28 13 TGTGCCAGCAGTGGGGTGCACCAAGAGACCCAGTACTTC CASSGVHQETQYF
. TRBJ2-1 . TRBV14 13 TGTGCCAGCAGCCAGCTAGTAGTGGCTGAGCAGTTCTTC CASSQLVVAEQFF
. TRBJ2-1 TRBD2 TRBV20-1 17 TGCAGTGCCAGCGGACTAGCGGGGTCGGTGAGTAACAATGAGCAGTTCTTC CSASGLAGSVSNNEQFF
. TRBJ1-5 . TRBV11-2 15 TGTGCCAGCAGCCTAGAACAGGGACCATATCAGCCCCAGCATTTT CASSLEQGPYQPQHF
few TRBJ2-7 TRBD1 TRBV10-2 12 TGCGCCAGCACCTCGACAGGGTACGAGCAGTACTTC CASTSTGYEQYF
. TRBJ2-3 . TRBV15 16 TGTGCCACCAGCAGATCTGCATCTACTAGCACAGATACGCAGTATTTT CATSRSASTSTDTQYF
. TRBJ2-6 . TRBV4-3 17 TGCGCCAGCAGCCAAGCGCCGTTGGTGGCTGGGGCCAACGTCCTGACTTTC CASSQAPLVAGANVLTF
few TRBJ1-1 TRBD1 TRBV9 15 TGTGCCAGCAGCCGACAGGACAGGGTAGGTACTGAAGCTTTCTTT CASSRQDRVGTEAFF